Following are 15 T cell receptor beta chains from one sample sequenced in a study of blood T cell repertoires in COVID-19. Using immunoSEQ multiplex PCR, the repertoire was profiled, and TCRdb retains in-frame clones only, with some absent. Counted here are 34,000 or so clones, 85% to 95% occurring once; the ten biggest clones make up roughly two fifths. The sequenced sample consisted of peripheral blood. The receptors shown here come from a man aged 60 to 69 with active or convalescent COVID-19.

The V and J genes are TRBV6-5 and TRBJ2-7; 7 positions match TRBD1. Germline-derived CDR1 and CDR2 are MNHEY and SVGAGI. CDR3 size: 16 residues. Trimming took 0 bases from V and 0 from J; bases not matched to a gene: 5. CDR3 bases: TGTGCCAGCAGTTACTCGATAGGACAGGACTCCTACGAGCAGTACTTC. Translating gives CASSYSIGQDSYEQYF.

This clone was detected only a few times. The chain joins TRBV5-1 to TRBJ2-1; 9 bases line up with TRBD1. Germline V CDR1 and CDR2: SGHRS, YFSETQ. Trimming removed 4 bases from V and 0 bases from J; junction bases left unmatched: 2. The CDR3 is 15 amino acids. The CDR3 region has the DNA TGCGCCAGCAGCAAGGGACAGGGCTCCTACAATGAGCAGTTCTTC. Amino acid sequence: CASSKGQGSYNEQFF.

The chain recombines TRBV7-9 with TRBJ1-3; unclear D gene. Trimming took off 1 base at V and 0 bases at J, with 7 bases between the two ends. CDR1 is SEHNR and CDR2 is FQNEAQ in the germline V gene (reference sequence). CDR3 size: 15 residues. The CDR3 here is CASSLDRSSGNTIYF. CDR3 DNA: TGTGCCAGCAGCTTAGACCGGAGCTCTGGAAACACCATATATTTT.

The V and J genes are TRBV5-1 and TRBJ1-2, with 7 bases matching TRBD1. Germline loops: CDR1 SGHRS, CDR2 YFSETQ. The CDR3 runs to 16 residues. V lost 2 bases, J lost 3 bases, and 10 bases stayed unmatched. The CDR3 is CASSLRATGTYYGYTF. DNA of the CDR3: TGCGCCAGCAGCTTACGAGCGACAGGGACCTACTATGGCTACACCTTC.

This chain links TRBV21-1 with TRBJ2-1; no check of the table's D call, TRBD2, against the DNA was made. TRBV21-1 is annotated as a pseudogene. This CDR3 comprises 16 residues. CDR3 nucleotide sequence: TGTGCCAGCAGCATTCTGTCGGGGGGGCGATACAATGAGCAGTTCTTC. Amino acids: CASSILSGGRYNEQFF.

This clone was observed a single time. This chain joins TRBV7-2 and TRBJ2-2, with D perhaps matching TRBD1 (6 bases). Between the trimmed V and J ends, which lost 0 bases and 3 bases, there was a span of 8 bases. There are 15 residues in the CDR3. CDR1 and CDR2 (germline): SGHTA, FQGNSA. In DNA form, the CDR3 reads TGTGCCAGCAGCTTAGCAGGGGGTTACACCGGGGAGCTGTTTTTT. The encoded protein is CASSLAGGYTGELFF.

This clone was detected only once. This chain joins TRBV11-3 and TRBJ1-1; tentatively, D is TRBD1 (6 bases). V was trimmed by 5 bases and J by 1 base, leaving 11 bases between them. The length of the CDR3 is 14 residues. Germline V CDR1 and CDR2: SGHNT, YENEEA. The CDR3 sequence: CASSHGQSNTEAFF. The DNA for the CDR3 is TGTGCCAGCAGCCATGGACAGTCGAACACTGAAGCTTTCTTT.

In its sample, this clone was seen once. The chain links TRBV18 to TRBJ1-1; 7 bases match TRBD1. CDR3 length: 14 residues. The ends lost 6 bases at V and 0 bases at J; junction bases unmatched: 4. From germline, CDR1 is KGHSH and CDR2 LQKENI. The CDR3 sequence: CASSPGQLNTEAFF. The CDR3 nucleotides are TGTGCCAGCTCCCCGGGACAGCTGAACACTGAAGCTTTCTTT.

The chain links TRBV6-6 to TRBJ2-7; a weak D match, TRBD1 (7 bases). The V and J ends lost 2 bases and 3 bases respectively, with 11 bases between them. CDR3 length equals 14 residues. Germline V CDR1 and CDR2: MNHNY, SVGAGI (reference sequence). CDR3 sequence (DNA): TGTGCCAGCAGTTACGCGGGACAGATCTACGAGCAGTACTTC. This sequence encodes CASSYAGQIYEQYF.

The V and J genes are TRBV9 and TRBJ1-5, with TRBD1 identical over 7 bases. Per the germline V gene, CDR1 is SGDLS and CDR2 is YYNGEE. CDR3 length equals 19 residues. With 0 bases clipped from V and 0 bases from J, the junction kept 12 bases outside the gene matches. The CDR3 bases are TGTGCCAGCAGCGTAGGGGATATAGAGGGGGCGTTTAGCAATCAGCCCCAGCATTTT. Protein sequence: CASSVGDIEGAFSNQPQHF.

The chain uses TRBV3-1 (or the pseudogene TRBV3-2) and TRBJ2-7; 9 bases align to TRBD2. The V gene end was trimmed by 7 bases and the J gene end by 0 bases; junction bases not matched to a gene: 7. Per the germline V gene, CDR1 is LGHDT and CDR2 is YNNKEL (reference sequence). The CDR3 totals 15 residues. The CDR3 sequence: CASIKLAGSSYEQYF. CDR3 sequence (DNA): TGTGCCAGCATCAAACTAGCGGGTTCCTCCTACGAGCAGTACTTC.

The DNA for the CDR3 is TGTGCCAGCAGTTTAAGTCTAGCGGGTTTCACAGATACGCAGTATTTT. Amino acid sequence: CASSLSLAGFTDTQYF. V is TRBV27 and J is TRBJ2-3, with 8 positions matching TRBD2. The ends lost 2 bases at V and 2 bases at J; junction bases unmatched: 6. Germline V gene sequence: CDR1 MNHEY, CDR2 SMNVEV (reference sequence). The CDR3 consists of 16 residues.

This chain joins TRBV6-4 and TRBJ1-2, with 8 bases lining up with TRBD1. V dropped 0 bases and J dropped 7; count of bases not matched to a gene: 7. Germline assignment: CDR1 MRHNA and CDR2 SNTAGT. This CDR3 contains 15 residues. CDR3 nucleotides: TGTGCCAGCAGTGACTCTCGGGGCAGGGGGCTTGGCTACACCTTC. Amino acids: CASSDSRGRGLGYTF.

V and J are TRBV11-2 and TRBJ1-6; 7 positions match TRBD1. This CDR3 comprises 14 residues. J lost 8 bases, V lost 3 bases, and 4 bases had no gene match. The germline V gene has CDR1 SGHAT and CDR2 FQNNGV. The DNA of the CDR3 is TGTGCCAGCAGCTTGCCGGGACAGTATTCACCCCTCCACTTT. Its protein product is CASSLPGQYSPLHF.

The rearrangement links TRBV18 to TRBJ2-3, with D possibly matching TRBD2 (5 bases). The CDR3 spans 18 residues. CDR1 is KGHSH, CDR2 LQKENI, per germline. Trimming shortened V by 1 base and J by 0 bases, and 17 bases separated the two germline ends. The CDR3, as DNA: TGTGCCAGCTCACCACTGTCGGCCTTTGGACTGAGCACAGATACGCAGTATTTT. This codes for CASSPLSAFGLSTDTQYF.